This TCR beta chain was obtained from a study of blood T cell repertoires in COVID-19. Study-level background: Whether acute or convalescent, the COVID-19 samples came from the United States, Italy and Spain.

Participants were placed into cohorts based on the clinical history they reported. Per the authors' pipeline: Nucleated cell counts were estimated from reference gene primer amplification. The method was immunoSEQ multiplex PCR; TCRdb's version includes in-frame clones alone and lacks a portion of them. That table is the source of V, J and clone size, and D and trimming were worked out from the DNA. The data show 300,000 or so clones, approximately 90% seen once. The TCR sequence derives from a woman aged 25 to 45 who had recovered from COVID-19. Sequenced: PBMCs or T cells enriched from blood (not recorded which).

In DNA form, the CDR3 reads TGTGCCAGTTCCAGGGACAGGGGGCAAGATACGCAGTATTTT. Protein product: CASSRDRGQDTQYF. The gene calls are TRBV7-9 and TRBJ2-3; 12 bases map to TRBD1. Germline V lookup: CDR1 SEHNR, CDR2 FQNEAQ (reference sequence). This CDR3 is built from 14 residues. After removal of 9 bases from V and 5 bases from J, the junction contained 6 bases not matched to a gene.